A selection of T cell receptor beta chains follows, all from one sample in a study of T cell responses to AZD1222 COVID-19 vaccine. Sequenced by immunoSEQ multiplex PCR; TCRdb stores in-frame clones only, minus some. The data show over 120,000 clones, about 90% seen once. Source: peripheral blood, taken 28 days after the second AZD1222 dose. The receptors stem from an adult who received the AZD1222 COVID-19 vaccine. The conserved cysteine and the conserved F or W are not part of the CDR3 here.

j_call v_call cdr3_aa
TRBJ2-5 TRBV5-1 ASSLGSGQQEETQY
TRBJ2-5 TRBV3-1/TRBV3-2 ASSQVAGVGETQY
TRBJ1-3 TRBV29-1 SFRTGDSGNTIY
TRBJ2-1 TRBV28 ASSVIAGVNEQF
TRBJ2-7 TRBV6-5 ASSYSKGYEQY
TRBJ1-4 TRBV6-5 ASSTGSLGRELF
TRBJ2-5 TRBV7-9 ASSPMGLAGGPYQETQY
TRBJ2-7 TRBV7-8 ASSHNPRTGNTYEQY
TRBJ1-1 TRBV18 ASSPSAGHTNTEAF
TRBJ1-2 TRBV9 ASSVGGPGYT